What follows describes a single T cell receptor beta chain. The sample belongs to a study of cytotoxic CD8 clonotypes in ibrutinib-treated CLL. Whole-study context: Samples had a mean of approximately 260,000 productive templates and 85,000 to 100,000 productive rearrangements.

Using immunoSEQ multiplex PCR, the repertoire was profiled, and TCRdb retains in-frame clones only, with some absent. In the table there are about 200,000 clones, 70% of which are singletons. The CDR3 has 11 residues. CDR1 and CDR2 (germline): SNHLY, FYNNEI. The starting material was PBMCs, obtained after 12 months of ibrutinib treatment. This clonotype originated in a human donor with chronic lymphocytic leukemia. The chain employs TRBV2 and TRBJ1-4; unclear D gene. CDR3 amino acids: CATRIWEKLFF. CDR3 nucleotide sequence: TGTGCTACCAGGATTTGGGAAAAACTGTTTTTT.